One sample yielded the 25 T cell receptor beta chains listed below, sequenced in a study of siplizumab effects on memory and regulatory T cells (dated 2019 in TCRdb). The library was produced with the immunoSEQ multiplex PCR assay. Drawn from immuneACCESS, this table holds only the in-frame rearrangements with V and J called that TCRdb kept. Clones are partly lost; checked studies trace under half to an unresolved V gene and leave the rest unexplained. For this sample there are about 120,000 clones; just under 95% appear just once. Together, the top ten hold approximately 0.17% of the sample. Sequenced material: non-Treg CD4+ T cells sorted from blood. The label giving this sample's cell subset or site can be read as: FACS-sorted unstimulated CD4+ non-regulatory T cells. These receptors were collected from a human donor in good health.

The chain combines TRBV9 with TRBJ1-2; D is possibly TRBD1 (6 bases). From germline, CDR1 is SGDLS and CDR2 YYNGEE. The V end was cut by 0 bases, the J end by 8 bases, with 14 bases between. This CDR3 is built from 14 residues. CDR3 region: CASSVGTGISGYTF. In DNA, the CDR3 is TGTGCCAGCAGCGTAGGAACAGGGATAAGCGGCTACACCTTC.

This chain connects TRBV5-4 to TRBJ1-1, with D unresolved. V was clipped by 0 bases and J by 4 bases, with 10 bases between them. The CDR3 is 14 residues long. Per germline, CDR1 SGHNT and CDR2 YYREEE (reference sequence). The CDR3 loop reads CASSLEGSVTEAFF. The CDR3 DNA reads as TGTGCCAGCAGCTTGGAAGGGTCTGTCACTGAAGCTTTCTTT.

V is TRBV28 and J is TRBJ2-5; 10 bases are a match to TRBD1. The germline CDR1 and CDR2 sequences are MDHEN and SYDVKM. CDR3 length: 21 amino acids. V was pared by 3 bases and J by 5 bases, with 24 bases of the junction left unmatched. CDR3 loop: CASSFGWLGQGSVLGSETQYF. CDR3 in DNA: TGTGCCAGCAGTTTTGGATGGTTGGGACAGGGGTCAGTATTAGGTTCGGAGACCCAGTACTTC.

The chain employs TRBV12-5 and TRBJ1-5, with D possibly matching TRBD1 (6 bases). CDR1 and CDR2 from the germline V gene are LGHNT and FRNRAP. V lost 0 bases and J lost 0, with 18 bases in between. The CDR3 spans 19 residues. The CDR3 sequence: CASGLVLSGQSYSNQPQHF. The CDR3 nucleotides read TGTGCTAGTGGTTTGGTCTTGTCAGGACAGTCTTATAGCAATCAGCCCCAGCATTTT.

V gene TRBV6-1 combines with J gene TRBJ1-5, with TRBD1 matching over 10 bases. The CDR3 length is 15 residues. From germline, CDR1 is MNHNS and CDR2 SASEGT. Germline trimming cut 5 bases from V and 3 bases from J; bases unmatched to any gene: 4. Here the CDR3 reads CASSQTGGLNQPQHF. CDR3 in DNA: TGTGCCAGCAGTCAGACAGGGGGCCTCAATCAGCCCCAGCATTTT.

This chain joins TRBV6-4 and TRBJ2-3; D gene ambiguous. There are 14 residues in the CDR3. V was pared by 0 bases and J by 1 base, with 5 bases between. CDR1 and CDR2 (germline): MRHNA, SNTAGT. In nucleotides, the CDR3 is TGTGCCAGCAGTGACTCCTTAGGCACAGATACGCAGTATTTT. It yields the protein CASSDSLGTDTQYF.

V is TRBV7-2 and J is TRBJ1-1, with 8 positions matching TRBD1. The V gene end was trimmed by 6 bases and the J gene end by 6 bases; junction bases not matched to a gene: 12. CDR3 length equals 15 residues. Germline CDR1 SGHTA, CDR2 FQGNSA. The chain's CDR3 is CASRSHRGVEAEAFF. Here the CDR3 DNA reads TGTGCCAGCAGATCCCACAGGGGGGTCGAGGCTGAAGCTTTCTTT.

V gene TRBV4-2 combines with J gene TRBJ1-4; D is unclear. The CDR3 has 15 residues. With 1 base removed from V and 3 bases from J, the gap between germline ends came to 9 bases. Germline assignment: CDR1 LGHNA and CDR2 YNFKEQ. DNA for the CDR3: TGTGCCAGCAGCCAAGTCCGGGTTTCTAATGAAAAACTGTTTTTT. Protein product: CASSQVRVSNEKLFF.

The CDR3 DNA reads as TGTGCCAGCAGCCTTAGGGCTCGGGCAGATACGCAGTATTTT. It encodes CASSLRARADTQYF. This sequence joins TRBV13 and TRBJ2-3; D remains unclear. CDR1 is PRHDT and CDR2 is FYEKMQ in the germline V gene (reference sequence). V was pared by 5 bases and J by 4 bases, with 13 bases between. There are 14 residues in the CDR3.

The CDR3 spells CAIRQPTTWGYTF. CDR3 nucleotide sequence: TGTGCCATCAGACAGCCAACTACATGGGGCTACACCTTC. The chain links TRBV10-3 to TRBJ1-2; D is ambiguous. The germline V and J ends were trimmed by 6 bases and 8 bases, with 16 bases remaining between them. The CDR3 sequence is 13 residues long. Germline V lookup: CDR1 ENHRY, CDR2 SYGVKD.

V gene TRBV29-1 combines with J gene TRBJ1-1, with 9 bases fitting TRBD1. V was clipped by 7 bases and J by 4 bases; unmatched bases: 7. CDR1 and CDR2 from the germline V gene are SQVTM and ANQGSEA. This CDR3 is built from 13 residues. The chain's CDR3 is CSARGQGGTEAFF. The CDR3 region has the DNA TGCAGCGCCAGGGGACAGGGTGGCACTGAAGCTTTCTTT.

V gene TRBV11-2 combines with J gene TRBJ2-7; 8 bases line up with TRBD1. Germline V gene data show CDR1 as SGHAT and CDR2 as FQNNGV. The CDR3 length is 15 residues. V shed 1 base, J shed 2 bases, and the junction held 4 bases outside the gene matches. The chain's CDR3 is CASSLADRGPYEQYF. CDR3 DNA: TGTGCCAGCAGCTTAGCCGACAGGGGTCCCTACGAGCAGTACTTC. Using reference TRBV11-2 and TRBJ2-7 for the parts outside the CDR3, the full variable domain is EAGVAQSPRYKIIEKRQSVAFWCNPISGHATLYWYQQILGQGPKLLIQFQNNGVVDDSQLPKDRFSAERLKGVDSTLKIQPAKLEDSAVYLCASSLADRGPYEQYFGPGTRLTVT.

J is TRBJ2-3 and V is TRBV1. TRBV1 is termed a pseudogene. This CDR3 contains 16 residues. The CDR3 DNA is TGCACCAGCAGCCAAGATGGAGGGGGAAGCACAGATACGCAGTATTTT. As protein: CTSSQDGGGSTDTQYF.

This chain uses TRBV5-8 with TRBJ2-7, with 7 positions matching TRBD1. V shed 1 base, J shed 8 bases, and the junction held 6 bases outside the gene matches. CDR1 and CDR2 from the germline V gene are SGHTS and YDEGEE. This CDR3 region has 13 residues. In DNA, the CDR3 is TGTGCCAGCAGCTTGCCGGGACAGCCGCAGCAGTACTTC. It encodes CASSLPGQPQQYF. Variable domain in full (rest from reference TRBV5-8 and TRBJ2-7): EAGVTQSPTHLIKTRGQQATLRCSPISGHTSVYWYQQALGLGLQFLLWYDEGEERNRGNFPPRFSGRQFPNYSSELNVNALELEDSALYLCASSLPGQPQQYFGPGTRLTVT.

This clone appeared once. The V and J genes are TRBV5-1 and TRBJ2-5, with D perhaps TRBD1 or TRBD2 (6 bases each). Trimming stripped 1 base from V and 2 bases from J, with 12 bases between. The CDR3 extends over 15 amino acids. Germline CDR1 is SGHRS and CDR2 is YFSETQ. As DNA, the CDR3 is TGCGCCAGCAGCTTGTACGAGGGGGGACAAGAGACCCAGTACTTC. The encoded protein is CASSLYEGGQETQYF.

The chain has TRBV28 and TRBJ1-3; no clear D. Germline V gene sequence: CDR1 MDHEN, CDR2 SYDVKM. The CDR3 length is 15 residues. V lost 6 bases to trimming and J lost 0 bases, with 12 bases between them. CDR3 coding DNA: TGTGCCAGCAGCTACGGACGGCTCTCTGGAAACACCATATATTTT. It specifies CASSYGRLSGNTIYF.

The V gene is TRBV10-3, the J gene TRBJ2-6; 8 nucleotides match TRBD1. The CDR3 is 17 amino acids. The germline V gene encodes CDR1 ENHRY and CDR2 SYGVKD. The V segment lost 0 bases and the J segment 2 bases; nucleotides outside the gene matches: 3. This CDR3 is CAISESRTGPGANVLTF. For the CDR3, the DNA is TGTGCCATCAGTGAGTCCAGGACAGGGCCTGGGGCCAACGTCCTGACTTTC.

The genes are TRBV6-6 and TRBJ1-5, with 11 positions matching TRBD1. CDR3 length: 15 residues. Germline V gives CDR1 MNHNY, CDR2 SVGAGI (reference sequence). V was pared by 5 bases and J by 6 bases, with 6 bases of the junction left unmatched. As DNA, the CDR3 is TGTGCCAGCAGTCACACGGGACAGGGGGGTCAGCCCCAGCATTTT. Amino acids: CASSHTGQGGQPQHF.

The chain is built from TRBV12-5 and TRBJ2-7; 7 nucleotides align to TRBD1. Germline V lookup: CDR1 LGHNT, CDR2 FRNRAP. The J segment lost 2 bases and the V segment lost 0 bases, leaving 7 bases of the junction unmatched. CDR3 length: 16 residues. CDR3 region: CASGLVIRGNPYEQYF. CDR3 nucleotide sequence: TGTGCTAGTGGTTTGGTAATCAGGGGGAATCCCTACGAGCAGTACTTC.

This chain joins TRBV6-1 and TRBJ2-7; D not certain. The germline V gene has CDR1 MNHNS and CDR2 SASEGT. The CDR3 is made up of 14 amino acids. Trimming took 6 bases from V and 2 from J, leaving 14 bases between them. The CDR3 region has the DNA TGTGCCAGCAGCTTGGGAATTTACGCCTACGAGCAGTACTTC. Translation: CASSLGIYAYEQYF.

The rearrangement links TRBV10-3 to TRBJ2-7; 7 nucleotides agree with TRBD1. The CDR3 is 15 residues long. Germline CDR1 and CDR2: ENHRY and SYGVKD. Trimming took 0 bases from V and 6 from J; bases not matched to a gene: 8. The CDR3 nucleotides read TGTGCCATCAGTGAGTCATCAGGGGGAGTGGGCGAGCAGTACTTC. It yields the protein CAISESSGGVGEQYF.

The rearrangement joins TRBV4-1 to TRBJ2-1, with 12 nucleotides matching TRBD2. After removal of 2 bases from V and 4 bases from J, the junction contained 3 bases not matched to a gene. Germline assignment: CDR1 MGHRA and CDR2 YSYEKL. The CDR3 is 16 amino acids. As DNA, the CDR3 is TGCGCCAGCAGCCAAAGGACTAGCGGGGTGTACAATGAGCAGTTCTTC. This codes for CASSQRTSGVYNEQFF.

The rearrangement uses TRBV7-3 and TRBJ2-1; 11 nucleotides match TRBD2. The germline CDR1 and CDR2 sequences are SGHTA and FQGTGA. There are 17 residues in the CDR3. The J segment lost 6 bases and the V segment lost 5 bases, leaving 12 bases of the junction unmatched. CDR3 loop: CASSPPTLAGGINEQFF. The CDR3 DNA follows: TGTGCCAGCAGCCCACCCACCCTAGCGGGGGGTATCAATGAGCAGTTCTTC.

The chain is built from TRBV7-2 and TRBJ2-6, with a possible D match to TRBD2 (5 bases). V was shortened by 6 bases and J by 0 bases, with 18 bases between the two germline ends. CDR1 and CDR2 (germline): SGHTA, FQGNSA. The CDR3 contains 18 residues. CDR3 residues: CASSRRAQGGSGANVLTF. The CDR3 region has the DNA TGTGCCAGCAGTCGGCGGGCACAAGGAGGCTCTGGGGCCAACGTCCTGACTTTC. Variable domain in full (rest from reference TRBV7-2 and TRBJ2-6): GAGVSQSPSNKVTEKGKDVELRCDPISGHTALYWYRQSLGQGLEFLIYFQGNSAPDKSGLPSDRFSAERTGGSVSTLTIQRTQQEDSAVYLCASSRRAQGGSGANVLTFGAGSRLTVL.

This sequence joins TRBV11-3 and TRBJ2-4, with a tentative D call TRBD2 (6 bases). V was pared by 0 bases and J by 1 base, with 13 bases between. CDR1 and CDR2 from the germline V gene are SGHNT and YENEEA. CDR3 length: 17 amino acids. CDR3 region: CASSLDGGTGAKNIQYF. The CDR3 DNA sequence: TGTGCCAGCAGCTTAGATGGAGGGACCGGGGCCAAAAACATTCAGTACTTC.